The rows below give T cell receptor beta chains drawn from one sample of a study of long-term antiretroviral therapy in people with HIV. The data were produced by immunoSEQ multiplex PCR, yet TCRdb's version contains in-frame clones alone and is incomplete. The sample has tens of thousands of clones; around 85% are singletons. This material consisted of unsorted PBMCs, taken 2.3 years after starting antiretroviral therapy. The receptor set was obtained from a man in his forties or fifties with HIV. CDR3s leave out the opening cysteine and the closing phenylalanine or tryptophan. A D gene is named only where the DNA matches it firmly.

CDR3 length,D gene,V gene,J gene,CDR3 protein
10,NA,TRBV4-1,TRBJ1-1,ASSQSGRDPF
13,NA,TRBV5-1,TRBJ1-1,ASSLGAGLNTEAF
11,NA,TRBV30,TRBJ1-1,AWSRDENTEAF
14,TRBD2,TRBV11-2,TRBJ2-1,ASSSRLAGAWNEQF
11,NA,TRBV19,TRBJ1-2,ASSIRRFYGYT
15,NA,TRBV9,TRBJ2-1,ASSVGPRGGGEDEQF
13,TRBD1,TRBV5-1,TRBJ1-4,ASSGGQGGREKLF
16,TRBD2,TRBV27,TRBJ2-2,ASSLSGLGLANTGELF
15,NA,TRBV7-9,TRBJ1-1,ASSDGGYSYMNTEAF
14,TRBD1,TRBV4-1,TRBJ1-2,ASSQGDEGAGYGYT
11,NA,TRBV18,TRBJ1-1,ASSLEVNTEAF
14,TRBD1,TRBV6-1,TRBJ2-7,ASSDQYRTGAHEQY
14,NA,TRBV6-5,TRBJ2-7,ASSYSYRGPLHEQY
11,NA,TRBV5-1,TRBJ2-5,ASSTDDGKTQY
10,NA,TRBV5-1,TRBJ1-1,ASSSPNTEAF
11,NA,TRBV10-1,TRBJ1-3,ASSDTIWNTIY
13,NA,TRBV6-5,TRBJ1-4,ASSHRVATNEKLF
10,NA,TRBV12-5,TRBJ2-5,ASGLHEETQY
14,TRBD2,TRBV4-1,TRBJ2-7,ASSQESGGLYYEQY
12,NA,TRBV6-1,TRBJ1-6,ASSEPTYNSPLH
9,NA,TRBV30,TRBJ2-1,AWSGYNEQF
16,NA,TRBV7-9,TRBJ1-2,ASSSTLAGLDLNYGYT